This T cell receptor beta chain was sequenced in a study of cytomegalovirus exposure and HLA in healthy donors. Primers: 60 Vbeta forward and 13 Jbeta reverse. Sequencing used immunoSEQ multiplex PCR; TCRdb keeps in-frame clones, though not all of them. In the table there are 150,000 to 200,000 clones, over 60% of which are singletons. Germline assignment: CDR1 SGDLS and CDR2 YYNGEE. Losses at the gene ends were 0 bases for V and 5 bases for J; bases not matched to a gene: 10. CDR3 length: 18 residues. This clone appeared a single time. This rearrangement joins TRBV9 to TRBJ2-3; 12 bases are shared with TRBD2. The sequence was obtained from a male donor in good health and CMV-seronegative. Sequenced material: PBMCs. The CDR3 coding sequence is TGTGCCAGCAGCGTAGCTACACTAGCGGGAGGAGGGAAAGATACGCAGTATTTT. Its translation: CASSVATLAGGGKDTQYF.